The present TCR beta chain was sequenced within a study of cytomegalovirus exposure and HLA in healthy donors. General study findings and limits: Researchers reported from a later analysis that most CMV-associated TCR beta chains appeared HLA-restricted. A later analysis found TCR association rates differed by HLA locus, highest for DRB1 and lowest for HLA-C. Previously analyzed data showed that most TCR beta V segments were productive at a frequency of about 87% or about 30%. In vitro, three CMV-associated chains proved specific for CMV antigens.

It was with 60 Vbeta and 13 Jbeta primers that the PCR ran. Clones were sequenced by immunoSEQ multiplex PCR, and TCRdb holds only the in-frame ones, with some missing. The sample has roughly 150,000 clones, under 70% seen once. With regard to this clone: Its antigen is not known.

V gave up 1 base and J gave up 0 bases, with 4 bases separating them. The CDR3 covers 14 residues. Germline V gene data show CDR1 as MGHRA and CDR2 as YSYEKL. This chain links TRBV4-1 with TRBJ1-3; unclear D gene. The sample taken for sequencing was PBMCs. This TCR was recovered from a man aged 30 to 39 in good health and CMV-seropositive. The CDR3 nucleotides read TGCGCCAGCAGCCAAGGGCACTCTGGAAACACCATATATTTT. Amino acids: CASSQGHSGNTIYF.